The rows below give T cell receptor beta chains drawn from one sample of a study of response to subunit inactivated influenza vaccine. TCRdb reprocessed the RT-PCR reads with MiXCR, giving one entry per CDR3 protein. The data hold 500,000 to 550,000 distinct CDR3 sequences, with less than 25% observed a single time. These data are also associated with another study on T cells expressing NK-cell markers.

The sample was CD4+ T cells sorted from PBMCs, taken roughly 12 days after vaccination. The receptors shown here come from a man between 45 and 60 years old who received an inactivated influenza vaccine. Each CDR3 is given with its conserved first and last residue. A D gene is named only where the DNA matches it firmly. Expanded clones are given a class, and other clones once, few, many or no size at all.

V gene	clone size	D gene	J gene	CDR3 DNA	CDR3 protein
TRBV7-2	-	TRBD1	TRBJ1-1	TGTGCCAGCAGCTCCTCCGACAGGGTAAGAGCTTTCTTT	CASSSSDRVRAFF
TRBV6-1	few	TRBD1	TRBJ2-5	TGTGCCAGCAGACCCCTTGGGGACAGGGCGTTCGAGACCCAGTACTTC	CASRPLGDRAFETQYF
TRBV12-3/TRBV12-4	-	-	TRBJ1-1	TGTGCCAGCAGTCCTAAAAGGGGTTTCGCTTTCTTT	CASSPKRGFAFF
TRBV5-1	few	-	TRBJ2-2	TGCGCCAGCAGCGTACAGCGGACCGGGGAGCTGTTTTTT	CASSVQRTGELFF
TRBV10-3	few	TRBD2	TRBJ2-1	TGTGCCATCAGTGGGGGGGGACTACCCAATGAGCAGTTCTTC	CAISGGGLPNEQFF
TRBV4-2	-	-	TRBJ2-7	TGTGCCAGCAGCCAGCTTGTGGAGTACGAGCAGTACTTC	CASSQLVEYEQYF
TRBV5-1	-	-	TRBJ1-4	TGCGCCAGCAGGGACGGAGCTGCAACTAATGAAAAACTGTTTTTT	CASRDGAATNEKLFF
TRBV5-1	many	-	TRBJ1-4	TGCGCCAGCAGCTTGTGGTCTTATAATGAAAAACTGTTTTTT	CASSLWSYNEKLFF
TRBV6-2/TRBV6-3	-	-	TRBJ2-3	TGTGCCAGCAGGACCTCTTATACGCAGTATTTT	CASRTSYTQYF
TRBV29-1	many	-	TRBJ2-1	TGCAGCGTTGAAGACGCTGGTAATGAGCAGTTCTTC	CSVEDAGNEQFF
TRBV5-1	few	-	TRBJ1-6	TGCGCCAGCAGCTTGGACAAGGCCCTCCACTTT	CASSLDKALHF
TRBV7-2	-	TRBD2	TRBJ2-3	TGTGCCAGCAGCCACGGGACTAGCGGAGGCGGAGATACGCAGTATTTT	CASSHGTSGGGDTQYF
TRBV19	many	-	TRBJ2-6	TGTGCCAGTCTTAACACCAACTCGGTCGTCCTGACTTTC	CASLNTNSVVLTF
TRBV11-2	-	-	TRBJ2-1	TGTGCCAGCAGCTTATCTGGTCGGAGCAATGAGCAGTTCTTC	CASSLSGRSNEQFF
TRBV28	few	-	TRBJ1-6	TGTGCCAGCAGTTTACCCTCCGACAGCCGCTCCTATAATTCACCCCTCCACTTT	CASSLPSDSRSYNSPLHF
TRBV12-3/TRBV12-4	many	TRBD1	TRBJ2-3	TGTGCCAGCAGTAACCCACCGGGACAGATCACAGATACGCAGTATTTT	CASSNPPGQITDTQYF